Listed below are T cell receptor beta chains from one sample, sequenced in a study of blood T cells in healthy people across ages. TCRdb ran MiXCR on the 5' RACE reads and lists one entry per CDR3 protein. The table lists about 600,000 distinct CDR3 sequences, roughly 48% of them singletons. Specimen: blood. The origin of the receptors is an older man in good health. Both conserved end residues are part of each CDR3.

cdr3_aa j_call v_call
CHGRVGEKLFF TRBJ1-4 TRBV6-5
CAISVGPHRTDYEQYF TRBJ2-7 TRBV10-3
CASSQGRNAYEQYF TRBJ2-7 TRBV4-2
CASSLGLAGGVDTQYF TRBJ2-3 TRBV7-3
CASSLSLKVKQYF TRBJ2-5 TRBV27
CATAELAEPQHF TRBJ1-5 TRBV10-3
CASSLGQKGEAFF TRBJ1-1 TRBV7-2
CSADRGAYEQYF TRBJ2-7 TRBV20-1
CASSYPSGRSLDEQFF TRBJ2-1 TRBV7-9
CASSPGSGNTGELFF TRBJ2-2 TRBV7-9
CSASWGDSRNEQFF TRBJ2-1 TRBV20-1
CASSHGDPQAETQYF . TRBV7-2
CATSDIGGNEQFF TRBJ2-1 TRBV24-1
CASSTVDSGGNNEQFF TRBJ2-1 TRBV7-3
CASSKGQGALSNQPQHF TRBJ1-5 TRBV7-2
CASSPPTPGWETQYF TRBJ2-5 TRBV18
CSVLTGRGTYEQYF TRBJ2-7 TRBV29-1
CASTVTGETGELFF TRBJ2-2 TRBV5-1
CSASTPNRQATYEQYF TRBJ2-7 TRBV20-1
CASKNGQPSNYGYTF TRBJ1-2 TRBV27
CASSLGWQKETQYF . TRBV12-3/TRBV12-4
CAVWAGGRSSYNSPLHF TRBJ1-6 TRBV12-3/TRBV12-4
CSVGLQGREQYF TRBJ2-7 TRBV29-1
CAWSVLQKGTQYF . TRBV30
CASSLGPSSYNEQFF TRBJ2-1 TRBV7-2
CSAGTSGLDTQYF TRBJ2-3 TRBV20-1
CSAPPGDSGNNEQFF TRBJ2-1 TRBV20-1
CSGTGAGELFF TRBJ2-2 TRBV29-1
CASSQDVSVRRTQYF TRBJ2-5 TRBV3-1
CASSTFYQETQYF TRBJ2-5 TRBV7-6
CASSTSGGDYNEQYF TRBJ2-5 TRBV7-2
CASVQGSPYEQYF . TRBV27
CSHNGLAGSTDTQYF TRBJ2-3 TRBV20-1
CASTLAGVHNEQFF TRBJ2-1 TRBV7-2
CASSSSLEQFF TRBJ2-1 TRBV28
CSAKAGSSYEQYF TRBJ2-7 TRBV20-1
CASSSLRAYMNTEAFF TRBJ1-1 TRBV12-3/TRBV12-4
CAVTGTASSYNEQFF TRBJ2-1 TRBV6-5
CASSSLPGQANEQFF TRBJ2-1 TRBV5-1
CASSPGPEDEQFF TRBJ2-1 TRBV5-1
CASSYGGAPYEQYF TRBJ2-7 TRBV6-6
CASNFGSSYEQYF TRBJ2-7 TRBV11-2
CAIRIGTGPSTDTQYF TRBJ2-3 TRBV10-3
CATLPALAGDYEQYF . TRBV28
CASSFYGGASDEQFF TRBJ2-1 TRBV12-3/TRBV12-4
CASSQEGGRKGLETQYF . TRBV4-2
CSARDPSGTSGGETQYF TRBJ2-5 TRBV20-1
CASSLARGLVTDTQYF TRBJ2-3 TRBV7-2
CASSLGEAYEQFF TRBJ2-1 TRBV11-3
CSARVVRQEETQYF TRBJ2-5 TRBV20-1
CASSMDTQYF TRBJ2-3 TRBV28
CSISNSPGYTEKLFF TRBJ1-4 TRBV29-1
CASSRGTSGKNEQFF TRBJ2-1 TRBV6-6
CSARDPRAVETQYF . TRBV20-1